This is a list of T cell receptor beta chains from one sample in a study of circulating and synovial CD4+ cells in juvenile arthritis. TCRdb keeps only in-frame clones here, not all; method: immunoSEQ multiplex PCR. Of under 35,000 clones listed, nearly 97% are singletons. Sequencing was performed on CD4+ T cells from blood. These receptors were taken from a human donor with juvenile idiopathic arthritis. Both conserved end residues are trimmed from each CDR3.

V,J,CDR3
TRBV6-1,TRBJ1-2,ASKDSGREGYGYT
TRBV10-2,TRBJ2-7,ASSGQGVYEQY
TRBV6-5,TRBJ1-6,ASNAGYNSPLH
TRBV7-8,TRBJ1-1,ASSYGLDRYTEAF
TRBV7-3,TRBJ1-1,ASSGGTEAF
TRBV5-4,TRBJ2-1,ASSLGGLAENEQF
TRBV10-3,TRBJ2-2,AISESQVANTGELF
TRBV5-4,TRBJ2-5,ASSLAGVVGTQY
TRBV7-2,TRBJ2-2,ASSPQGWNGELF
TRBV11-2,TRBJ1-1,ASSLGGQGAGTEAF
TRBV9,TRBJ1-1,ASSAQNTEAF
TRBV6-5,TRBJ2-3,ASSYSVQADTQY
TRBV7-3,TRBJ2-1,ASSLLREGNEQF
TRBV9,TRBJ2-1,ASSLPSNEQF
TRBV18,TRBJ1-2,ASSPPGQGRYGYT
TRBV11-2,TRBJ2-1,ASTRGDRGAYNEQF
TRBV6-5,TRBJ2-2,ASRWGLTNTGELF
TRBV9,TRBJ2-3,ASSVGIPGTDTQY
TRBV27,TRBJ2-7,ASSLLSRVGEQY
TRBV2,TRBJ1-6,ASRPQGSNSPLH
TRBV27,TRBJ2-4,ASSRTGLAKNIQY
TRBV7-8,TRBJ2-7,ASSLGGVGIYEQY
TRBV29-1,TRBJ2-1,SVASREEQF
TRBV5-1,TRBJ2-2,ASNLDRVYTGELF
TRBV11-3,TRBJ2-1,ASSLGRYGGSLDEQF
TRBV5-1,TRBJ1-1,ASSLGRGRLNTEAF
TRBV14,TRBJ1-1,ASSYGPRTAMNTEAF
TRBV2,TRBJ2-3,ASSTTGGGTDTQY
TRBV11-2,TRBJ2-3,ASSFTSRSSTDTQY
TRBV30,TRBJ2-5,AWRGAETQY
TRBV9,TRBJ1-2,ASSAVNYGYT
TRBV18,TRBJ1-1,ASSPGSGLNTEAF
TRBV6-5,TRBJ2-7,ASSYTSGPYEQY
TRBV9,TRBJ1-1,ASSPRTGFTEAF
TRBV7-8,TRBJ1-3,ASSSDRHSGNTIY
TRBV7-9,TRBJ2-1,ASSLVRTNNEQF
TRBV19,TRBJ2-2,ASRDRAAGELF
TRBV19,TRBJ2-4,ASSPGAGVKNIQY
TRBV28,TRBJ1-1,ASSLGSGKAF
TRBV29-1,TRBJ2-7,SVVPRDTARGGQY